Listed below are T cell receptor beta chains from one sample, sequenced in a study of control samples from healthy donors and cancer patients. The method was immunoSEQ multiplex PCR; TCRdb's version includes in-frame clones alone and lacks a portion of them. The table records more than 140,000 clones, around 90% of them present only once. The sequenced sample was blood. Receptors originate from a man aged 18 to 29 in good health. CDR3s include the opening cysteine and the closing phenylalanine or tryptophan. A D gene is named only where the DNA matches it firmly. Rows may omit the clone size; those that give it use once, few, many or a size class.

V: TRBV12-5; D: TRBD1; size: .; J: TRBJ1-5; CDR3: CASGSPEGADRISNQPQHF; DNA: TGTGCTAGTGGTTCCCCTGAGGGGGCCGATAGGATAAGCAATCAGCCCCAGCATTTT
V: TRBV28; D: TRBD1; size: once; J: TRBJ1-4; CDR3: CASSVPQGVGEKLFF; DNA: TGTGCCAGCAGTGTCCCACAGGGGGTCGGTGAAAAACTGTTTTTT
V: TRBV28; D: TRBD1; size: .; J: TRBJ2-1; CDR3: CASTYGQAADEQFF; DNA: TGTGCCAGCACCTATGGACAGGCCGCGGATGAGCAGTTCTTC
V: TRBV5-1; D: .; size: .; J: TRBJ2-1; CDR3: CASSSYSGSSYNEQFF; DNA: TGCGCCAGCAGCTCTTATTCCGGGAGCTCCTACAATGAGCAGTTCTTC
V: TRBV4-3; D: TRBD1; size: few; J: TRBJ1-5; CDR3: CASSQTLQGASQPQHF; DNA: TGCGCCAGCAGCCAAACCCTACAGGGGGCCAGTCAGCCCCAGCATTTT
V: TRBV15; D: .; size: once; J: TRBJ1-2; CDR3: CATSRDETGSTF; DNA: TGTGCCACCAGCAGAGACGAAACAGGCTCCACCTTC
V: TRBV7-6; D: .; size: .; J: TRBJ2-2; CDR3: CASMPGPDNTGELFF; DNA: TGTGCCAGTATGCCCGGGCCCGATAACACCGGGGAGCTGTTTTTT
V: TRBV3-1/TRBV3-2; D: .; size: .; J: TRBJ1-2; CDR3: CASSQESGALNYGYTF; DNA: TGTGCCAGCAGCCAAGAATCCGGAGCCCTTAACTATGGCTACACCTTC
V: TRBV3-1/TRBV3-2; D: TRBD1; size: once; J: TRBJ1-3; CDR3: CASSLKITGAGGNTIYF; DNA: TGTGCCAGCAGCCTTAAAATAACAGGGGCAGGTGGAAACACCATATATTTT
V: TRBV4-2; D: .; size: .; J: TRBJ1-1; CDR3: CASSQEQANTEAFF; DNA: TGTGCCAGCAGCCAAGAACAGGCGAACACTGAAGCTTTCTTT
V: TRBV6-2/TRBV6-3; D: TRBD2; size: .; J: TRBJ2-1; CDR3: CASSSGGREFF; DNA: TGTGCCAGCAGTAGCGGGGGGAGGGAGTTCTTC
V: TRBV6-1; D: TRBD1; size: .; J: TRBJ1-1; CDR3: CASSERGTGGRTEAFF; DNA: TGTGCCAGCAGTGAAAGGGGGACAGGGGGTCGCACTGAAGCTTTCTTT
V: TRBV3-1/TRBV3-2; D: .; size: .; J: TRBJ2-3; CDR3: CASSQDNSGTWRGGTDTQYF; DNA: TGTGCCAGCAGCCAAGATAACAGCGGTACGTGGCGGGGTGGGACAGATACGCAGTATTTT
V: TRBV2; D: TRBD2; size: .; J: TRBJ2-3; CDR3: CASSDAEVAGGSSTDTQYF; DNA: TGTGCCAGCAGTGACGCGGAGGTAGCGGGGGGCTCTAGCACAGATACGCAGTATTTT
V: TRBV28; D: .; size: .; J: TRBJ1-5; CDR3: CASSERNQPQHF; DNA: TGTGCCAGCAGTGAGAGGAATCAGCCCCAGCATTTT
V: TRBV30; D: .; size: .; J: TRBJ2-3; CDR3: CAWSVRDLQYF; DNA: TGTGCCTGGAGTGTAAGGGATCTGCAGTATTTT
V: TRBV19; D: TRBD1; size: .; J: TRBJ1-1; CDR3: CASSPPGTAIEAFF; DNA: TGTGCCAGTAGCCCCCCCGGGACAGCTATTGAAGCTTTCTTT
V: TRBV4-1; D: .; size: few; J: TRBJ1-3; CDR3: CASSPLGTSNSGNTIYF; DNA: TGCGCCAGCAGCCCCCTTGGGACATCGAACTCTGGAAACACCATATATTTT
V: TRBV19; D: TRBD1; size: .; J: TRBJ1-2; CDR3: CASSAGGFYGYTF; DNA: TGTGCCAGTAGCGCAGGGGGCTTCTATGGCTACACCTTC
V: TRBV9; D: TRBD2; size: .; J: TRBJ2-7; CDR3: CASSVGISGGGEQYF; DNA: TGTGCCAGCAGCGTAGGTATTAGCGGGGGCGGCGAGCAGTACTTC
V: TRBV3-1/TRBV3-2; D: .; size: .; J: TRBJ1-2; CDR3: CASSQVASSYGYTF; DNA: TGTGCCAGCAGCCAAGTCGCCAGTAGCTATGGCTACACCTTC
V: TRBV18; D: .; size: .; J: TRBJ2-4; CDR3: CASSPPLGGPNIQYF; DNA: TGTGCCAGCTCACCTCCCCTCGGAGGGCCAAACATTCAGTACTTC
V: TRBV19; D: .; size: .; J: TRBJ2-5; CDR3: CASSRGIYLKETQYF; DNA: TGTGCCAGTAGCCGGGGAATCTACCTGAAGGAGACCCAGTACTTC
V: TRBV25-1; D: .; size: once; J: TRBJ2-1; CDR3: CASSYNEQFF; DNA: TGTGCCAGTTCATACAATGAGCAGTTCTTC
V: TRBV19; D: .; size: .; J: TRBJ2-7; CDR3: CASSILGTETYEQYF; DNA: TGTGCCAGTAGTATCTTAGGGACGGAGACCTACGAGCAGTACTTC
V: TRBV19; D: .; size: .; J: TRBJ2-7; CDR3: CASSIDGDRGHFYEQYF; DNA: TGTGCCAGTAGTATAGATGGGGACCGGGGACACTTCTACGAGCAGTACTTC
V: TRBV15; D: .; size: .; J: TRBJ1-6; CDR3: CATSRETDSFGSPLHF; DNA: TGTGCCACCAGCAGAGAAACGGACAGTTTCGGATCACCCCTCCACTTT
V: TRBV11-2; D: TRBD1; size: .; J: TRBJ1-6; CDR3: CASRDQGATSPLHF; DNA: TGTGCCAGCAGGGACCAGGGGGCTACCTCACCCCTCCACTTT
V: TRBV27; D: .; size: .; J: TRBJ2-7; CDR3: CASSLQGLAGEQYF; DNA: TGTGCCAGCAGTCTTCAGGGGCTGGCTGGCGAGCAGTACTTC
V: TRBV4-2; D: .; size: .; J: TRBJ2-7; CDR3: CASSQGSTYEQYF; DNA: TGTGCCAGCAGCCAAGGATCTACCTACGAGCAGTACTTC